This T cell receptor beta chain is from a study of blood T cell repertoires in COVID-19. Study as a whole: T cells, B-cell-depleted T cells, or PBMCs supplied cDNA or gDNA.

From germline, CDR1 is LGHNA and CDR2 YSLEER. With V trimmed by 0 bases and J by 1 base, 8 bases remained unmatched. The CDR3 length is 18 residues. In the original workflow: For nucleated cells, counts were estimated from reference gene primer amplification. Only in-frame clones appear in the TCRdb table, and some are missing; sequencing was by immunoSEQ multiplex PCR. Clone size and V and J calls were adopted from that table, with D and trimming inferred from the DNA. The repertoire has around 250,000 clones, about 91% of them found once; the top ten carry 1.2%. Self-reported history from a screening survey and questionnaire set each donor's cohort.

The sequence was obtained from a human donor in a cohort exposed to, infected with or recovered from COVID-19 (not recorded which). The donor label of this sample is uncertain. The V and J genes are TRBV4-3 and TRBJ2-3; 9 bases agree with TRBD2. Sequenced material: PBMCs or T cells enriched from blood (not recorded which). The CDR3 loop reads CASSQDLSGTSRTDTQYF. The CDR3 nucleotides are TGCGCCAGCAGCCAAGATCTTTCCGGGACTAGCCGCACAGATACGCAGTATTTT.